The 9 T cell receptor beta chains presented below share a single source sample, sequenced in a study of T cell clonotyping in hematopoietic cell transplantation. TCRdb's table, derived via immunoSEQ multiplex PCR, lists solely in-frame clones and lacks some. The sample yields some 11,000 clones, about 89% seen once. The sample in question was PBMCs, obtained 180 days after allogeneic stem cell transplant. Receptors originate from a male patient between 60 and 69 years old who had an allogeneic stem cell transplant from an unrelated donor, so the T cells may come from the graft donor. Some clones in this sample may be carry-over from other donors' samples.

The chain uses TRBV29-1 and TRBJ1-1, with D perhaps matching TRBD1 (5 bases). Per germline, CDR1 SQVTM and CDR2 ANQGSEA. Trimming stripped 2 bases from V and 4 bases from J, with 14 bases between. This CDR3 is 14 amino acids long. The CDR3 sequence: CSVEPSGFGTEAFF. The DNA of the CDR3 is TGCAGCGTTGAACCCTCAGGGTTTGGCACTGAAGCTTTCTTT.

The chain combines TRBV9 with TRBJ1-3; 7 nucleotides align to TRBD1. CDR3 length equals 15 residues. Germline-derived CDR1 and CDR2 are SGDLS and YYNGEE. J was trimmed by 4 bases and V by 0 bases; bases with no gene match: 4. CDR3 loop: CASSVGQGWGNTIYF. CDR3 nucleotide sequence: TGTGCCAGCAGCGTAGGACAGGGTTGGGGAAACACCATATATTTT.

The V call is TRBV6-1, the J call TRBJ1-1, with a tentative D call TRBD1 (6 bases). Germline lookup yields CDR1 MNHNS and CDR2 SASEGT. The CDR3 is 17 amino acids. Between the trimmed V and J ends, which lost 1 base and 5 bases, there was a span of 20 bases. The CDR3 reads CASSEEWFGGSNTEAFF. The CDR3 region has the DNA TGTGCCAGCAGTGAAGAGTGGTTCGGGGGCTCGAATACTGAAGCTTTCTTT.

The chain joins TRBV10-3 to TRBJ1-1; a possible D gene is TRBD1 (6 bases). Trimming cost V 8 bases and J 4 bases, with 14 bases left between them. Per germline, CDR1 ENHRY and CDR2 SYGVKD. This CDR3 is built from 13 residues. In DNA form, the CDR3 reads TGTGCCATCGGCAAGACAGGATCCACTGAAGCTTTCTTT. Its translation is CAIGKTGSTEAFF.

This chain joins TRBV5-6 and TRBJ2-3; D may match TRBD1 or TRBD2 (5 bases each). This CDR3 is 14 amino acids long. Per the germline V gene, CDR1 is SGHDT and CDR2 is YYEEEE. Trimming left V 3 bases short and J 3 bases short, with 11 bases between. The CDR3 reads CASSSSRGTDTQYF. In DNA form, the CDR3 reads TGTGCCAGCAGCTCTTCGAGGGGAACAGATACGCAGTATTTT.

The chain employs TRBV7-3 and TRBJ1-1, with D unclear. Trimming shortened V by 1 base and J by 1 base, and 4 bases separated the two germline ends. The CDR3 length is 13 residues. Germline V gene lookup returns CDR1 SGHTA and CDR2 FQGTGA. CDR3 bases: TGTGCCAGCAGCTTAAGGGGGAACACTGAAGCTTTCTTT. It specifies CASSLRGNTEAFF.

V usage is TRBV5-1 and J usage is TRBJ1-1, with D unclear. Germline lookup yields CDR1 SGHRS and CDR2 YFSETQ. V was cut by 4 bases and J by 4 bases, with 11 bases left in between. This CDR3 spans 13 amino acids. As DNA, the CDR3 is TGCGCCAGCAGCCTGAATATTGGCACTGAAGCTTTCTTT. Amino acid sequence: CASSLNIGTEAFF.

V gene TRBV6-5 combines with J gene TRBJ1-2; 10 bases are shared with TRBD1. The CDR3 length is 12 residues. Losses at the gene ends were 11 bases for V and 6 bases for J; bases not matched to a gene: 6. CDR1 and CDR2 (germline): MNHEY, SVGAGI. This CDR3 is CASGTGVHGYTF. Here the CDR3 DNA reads TGTGCCTCCGGGACAGGGGTCCATGGCTACACCTTC.

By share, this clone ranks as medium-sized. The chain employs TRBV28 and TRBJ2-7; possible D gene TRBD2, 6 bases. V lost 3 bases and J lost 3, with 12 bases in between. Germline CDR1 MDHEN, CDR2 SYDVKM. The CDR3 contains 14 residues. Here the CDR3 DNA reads TGTGCCAGCAGTTTTGGAGGGGACCACTACGAGCAGTACTTC. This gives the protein CASSFGGDHYEQYF.